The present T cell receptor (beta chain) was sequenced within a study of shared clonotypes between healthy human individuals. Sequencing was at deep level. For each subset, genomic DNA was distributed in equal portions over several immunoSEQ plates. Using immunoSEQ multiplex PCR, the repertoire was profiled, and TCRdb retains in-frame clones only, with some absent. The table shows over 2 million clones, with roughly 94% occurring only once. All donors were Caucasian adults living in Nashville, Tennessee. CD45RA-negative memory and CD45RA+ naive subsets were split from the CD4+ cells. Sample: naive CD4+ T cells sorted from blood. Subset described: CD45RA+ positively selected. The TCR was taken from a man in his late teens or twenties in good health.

CDR3 in amino acids: CASSDPSGRIDNEQFF. Here the CDR3 DNA reads TGTGCCAGCAGTGACCCTAGCGGGAGAATCGACAATGAGCAGTTCTTC. V gene TRBV6-1 combines with J gene TRBJ2-1; the match to TRBD2 covers 10 bases. The CDR3 is 16 amino acids. Unmatched junction bases numbered 7, after V lost 3 bases and J lost 5 bases. The germline CDR1 and CDR2 sequences are MNHNS and SASEGT.